This TCR beta chain was identified in a study of cytomegalovirus exposure and HLA in healthy donors. Study-wide points: A later examination showed that TCR association rates differed by HLA locus, with DRB1 most and HLA-C fewest. TCR beta V- and J-gene trimming, according to a later analysis, was linked to a missense DCLRE1C variant.

The PCR had 60 Vbeta and 13 Jbeta primers. Sequenced by immunoSEQ multiplex PCR; TCRdb stores in-frame clones only, minus some. This table holds approximately 210,000 clones, over 60% found once. About this clone itself: What it binds is unknown.

Donors in the study were healthy people who gave bone marrow. This sequence was found in a male donor in good health and CMV-seronegative. The sequenced sample was PBMCs.

The CDR3 reads CASSSGNQPQHF. The CDR3 DNA sequence: TGTGCCAGCAGTTCGGGCAATCAGCCCCAGCATTTT. The rearrangement uses TRBV6-5 and TRBJ1-5; D is undetermined. CDR1 and CDR2 (germline): MNHEY, SVGAGI. V was trimmed by 4 bases and J by 2 bases, leaving 3 bases between them. The CDR3 runs to 12 residues.